What follows are 7 T cell receptor beta chains derived from one specimen sequenced in a study of blood T cell repertoires in COVID-19. Libraries were prepared by immunoSEQ multiplex PCR; TCRdb keeps only in-frame clonotypes and omits some of them. The sample has more than 90,000 clones; around 80% are singletons. Sequencing was performed on peripheral blood. The receptor set was obtained from a middle-aged man with acute or convalescent COVID-19.

The rearrangement links TRBV5-6 to TRBJ1-2, with D possibly being TRBD1 (6 bases). The V and J ends lost 2 bases and 0 bases respectively, with 11 bases between them. Germline V gives CDR1 SGHDT, CDR2 YYEEEE. The CDR3 has 15 amino acids. CDR3 DNA sequence: TGTGCCAGCAGCTTTCGACAGGCGTCTAACTATGGCTACACCTTC. Encoded protein: CASSFRQASNYGYTF.

This clone has a single count. This chain links TRBV10-2 with TRBJ2-3; TRBD2 matches at 8 bases. Per the germline V gene, CDR1 is WSHSY and CDR2 is SAAADI. With V trimmed by 6 bases and J by 1 base, 6 bases remained unmatched. The CDR3 consists of 15 residues. The CDR3 DNA sequence: TGCGCCAGCAGCCCAACGCGGGGGGGCACAGATACGCAGTATTTT. Protein sequence: CASSPTRGGTDTQYF.

The genes are TRBV10-3 and TRBJ1-3; D is unclear. CDR3 length equals 16 residues. V dropped 3 bases and J dropped 0 bases, with 12 bases sitting between them. The germline gives CDR1 ENHRY, CDR2 SYGVKD. CDR3 protein: CAISDNEGFSGNTIYF. CDR3 in DNA: TGTGCCATCAGTGATAACGAGGGTTTCTCTGGAAACACCATATATTTT.

V and J are TRBV19 and TRBJ1-2, with D unresolved. V was shortened by 0 bases and J by 4 bases, with 15 bases between the two germline ends. Looked up from germline, CDR1 is LNHDA and CDR2 is SQIVND (reference sequence). There are 16 residues in the CDR3. The CDR3 DNA is TGTGCCAGTAGTATAGACCCGGCGTCGGGAGGCTATGGCTACACCTTC. Protein product: CASSIDPASGGYGYTF. Full variable domain (remainder filled in from reference TRBV19 and TRBJ1-2): DGGITQSPKYLFRKEGQNVTLSCEQNLNHDAMYWYRQDPGQGLRLIYYSQIVNDFQKGDIAEGYSVSREKKESFPLTVTSAQKNPTAFYLCASSIDPASGGYGYTFGSGTRLTVV.

This clone was observed a single time. The chain recombines TRBV4-1 with TRBJ2-7, with a weak D call TRBD1 (6 bases). The CDR3 covers 16 residues. V shed 2 bases and J shed 3 bases, with 17 bases lying between them. The V gene's germline CDR1 is MGHRA and CDR2 YSYEKL. CDR3 in DNA: TGCGCCAGCAGCCAACATTTCAGGGGTTCCCACTACGAGCAGTACTTC. This translates into CASSQHFRGSHYEQYF.

The genes are TRBV27 and TRBJ1-5; TRBD1 aligns across 8 bases. The CDR3 is 19 residues long. V shed 2 bases and J 4 bases; nucleotides not matched to a gene: 16. Per germline, CDR1 MNHEY and CDR2 SMNVEV (reference sequence). The CDR3 is CASSLLGDRGAGGNQPQHF. The DNA of the CDR3 is TGTGCCAGCAGTTTACTGGGAGACAGGGGAGCCGGGGGTAATCAGCCCCAGCATTTT.

The chain has TRBV19 and TRBJ1-4; D call uncertain. The CDR3 contains 16 residues. CDR1 is LNHDA and CDR2 is SQIVND in the germline V gene (reference sequence). V was clipped by 5 bases and J by 0 bases, with 13 bases between them. The DNA for the CDR3 is TGTGCCAGTAGTCGTTCACAGTTGGCAACTAATGAAAAACTGTTTTTT. Residues: CASSRSQLATNEKLFF.